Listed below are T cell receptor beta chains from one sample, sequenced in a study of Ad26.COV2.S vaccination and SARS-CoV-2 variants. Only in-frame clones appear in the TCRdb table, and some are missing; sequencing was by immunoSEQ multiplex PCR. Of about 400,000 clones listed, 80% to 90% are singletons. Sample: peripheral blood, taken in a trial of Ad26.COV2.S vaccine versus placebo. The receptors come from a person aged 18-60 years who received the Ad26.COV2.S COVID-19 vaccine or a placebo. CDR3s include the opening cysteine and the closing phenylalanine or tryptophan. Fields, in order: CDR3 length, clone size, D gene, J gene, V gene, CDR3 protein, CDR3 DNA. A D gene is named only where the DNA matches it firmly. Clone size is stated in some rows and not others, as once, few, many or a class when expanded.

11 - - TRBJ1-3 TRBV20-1 CSIPSGNTIYF TGCAGTATCCCCTCTGGAAACACCATATATTTT
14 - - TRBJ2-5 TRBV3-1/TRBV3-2 CASSQELGWETQYF TGTGCCAGCAGCCAAGAACTAGGATGGGAGACCCAGTACTTC
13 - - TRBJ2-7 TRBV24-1 CATQRVGSGEQYF TGTGCCACCCAAAGAGTGGGTTCGGGCGAGCAGTACTTC
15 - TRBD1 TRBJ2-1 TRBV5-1 CASSYRDRGDDEQFF TGCGCCAGCAGCTACCGGGACAGGGGGGACGATGAGCAGTTCTTC
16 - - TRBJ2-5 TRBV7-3 CASSLGGGARSKTQYF TGTGCCAGCAGCTTGGGAGGCGGGGCTCGTTCGAAGACCCAGTACTTC
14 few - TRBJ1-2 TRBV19 CASSIRSANYGYTF TGTGCCAGTAGTATAAGGAGTGCTAACTATGGCTACACCTTC
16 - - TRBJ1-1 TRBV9 CASSPLGGSMNTEAFF TGTGCCAGCAGCCCCCTGGGAGGGTCCATGAACACTGAAGCTTTCTTT
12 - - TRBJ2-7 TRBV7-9 CASSAVERALYF TGTGCCAGCAGCGCGGTAGAAAGGGCACTGTACTTC
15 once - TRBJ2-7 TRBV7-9 CASSLSASSRYEQYF TGTGCCAGCAGCTTATCGGCTAGCTCTCGGTACGAGCAGTACTTC
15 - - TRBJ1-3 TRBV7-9 CASSLAQGSGNTIYF TGTGCCAGCAGCTTAGCGCAGGGGTCTGGAAACACCATATATTTT
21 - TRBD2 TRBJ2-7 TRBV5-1 CASSLGYPEASGRSLSYEQYF TGCGCCAGCAGCTTGGGGTATCCAGAGGCTAGCGGGAGGAGCCTTTCCTACGAGCAGTACTTC
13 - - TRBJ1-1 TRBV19 CASSIQGHTEAFF TGTGCCAGTAGTATACAGGGACACACTGAAGCTTTCTTT
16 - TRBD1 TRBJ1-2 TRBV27 CASSPRQGARNGGYTF TGTGCCAGCAGTCCCCGACAGGGGGCGCGGAATGGCGGCTACACCTTC
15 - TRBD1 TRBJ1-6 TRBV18 CASSPRTGSDSPLHF TGTGCCAGCTCACCTAGGACAGGGTCCGATTCACCCCTCCACTTT
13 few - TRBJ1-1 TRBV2 CASGIGANTEAFF TGTGCCAGCGGGATCGGGGCGAACACTGAAGCTTTCTTT
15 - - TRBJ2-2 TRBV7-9 CASSLSGGITGELFF TGTGCCAGCAGCCTCTCTGGGGGTATCACCGGGGAGCTGTTTTTT
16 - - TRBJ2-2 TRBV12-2 CASRLGTGKNTGELFF TGTGCAAGTCGCTTAGGAACTGGAAAGAACACCGGGGAGCTGTTTTTT
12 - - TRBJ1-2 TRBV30 CAWDGGAGGYTF TGTGCCTGGGACGGGGGCGCGGGTGGCTACACCTTC
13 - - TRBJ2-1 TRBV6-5 CASTLSSYNEQFF TGTGCCAGCACGTTAAGCTCCTACAATGAGCAGTTCTTC
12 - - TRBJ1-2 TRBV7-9 CASSLMNRPATF TGTGCCAGCAGCTTAATGAACAGGCCCGCAACTTTC
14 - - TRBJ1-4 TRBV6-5 CASSPQDSNEKLFF TGTGCCAGCAGTCCTCAGGACAGTAATGAAAAACTGTTTTTT
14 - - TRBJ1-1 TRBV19 CASTHGGTNTEAFF TGTGCCAGTACCCACGGGGGGACGAACACTGAAGCTTTCTTT
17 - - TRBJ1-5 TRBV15 CATSRDPREPSNQPQHF TGTGCCACCAGCAGAGATCCCCGCGAACCGAGCAATCAGCCCCAGCATTTT